This T cell receptor (beta chain) comes out of a study of response to subunit inactivated influenza vaccine. TCRdb reprocessed the RT-PCR reads via MiXCR and lists one record per CDR3 protein. Here the sample spans around 480,000 distinct CDR3 sequences, more than 15% being singletons. CDR3 size: 16 residues. Trimming pared 6 bases from V and 0 bases from J, leaving 14 bases between. Germline loops: CDR1 ENHRY, CDR2 SYGVKD. Findings of the study overall: That few new T cells are recruited by each seasonal influenza vaccination was the authors' suggestion.

As regards this clonotype: Its antigen is undetermined.

The receptor comes from a man in his fifties or sixties who received an inactivated influenza vaccine. The chain couples TRBV10-3 to TRBJ2-2, with D perhaps matching TRBD1 (7 bases). The source was CD4+ T cells sorted from PBMCs, collected around 25 months after vaccination. Here the CDR3 DNA reads TGTGCCATCAGCTTCGCGGGACAGACGAACACCGGGGAGCTGTTTTTT. Its translation: CAISFAGQTNTGELFF.